One sample yielded the 23 T cell receptor beta chains listed below, sequenced in a study of cytomegalovirus exposure and HLA in healthy donors. PCR used 60 Vbeta primers and 13 Jbeta primers. Some clones are missing from TCRdb's copy, which holds only in-frame ones; the method was immunoSEQ multiplex PCR. The sample holds 140,000 to 150,000 clones, approximately 9% seen once. Sequencing was done on a sample of PBMCs. All receptors come from a male donor in good health and CMV-seronegative.

This chain uses TRBV4-3 with TRBJ2-7, with D perhaps TRBD1 (6 bases). V lost 3 bases and J 5 bases, leaving 14 bases between the germline ends. The CDR3 extends over 14 amino acids. Germline loops: CDR1 LGHNA, CDR2 YSLEER. CDR3 DNA sequence: TGCGCCAGCAGCCAGGTACAGGGTGCCGACGAGCAGTACTTC. It codes for CASSQVQGADEQYF.

The chain combines TRBV7-9 with TRBJ2-3, with 7 bases aligning to TRBD1. Per the germline V gene, CDR1 is SEHNR and CDR2 is FQNEAQ (reference sequence). V lost 5 bases, J lost 4 bases, and 15 bases stayed unmatched. This CDR3 comprises 17 residues. CDR3 residues: CASSAFGTVESPDTQYF. CDR3 nucleotide sequence: TGTGCCAGCAGCGCTTTCGGGACAGTCGAAAGTCCAGATACGCAGTATTTT.

This clone was seen just once. Relative to the germline gene, one junction end is altered; a read error may explain this. This chain connects TRBV4-1 to TRBJ1-5; 9 bases line up with TRBD1. Germline CDR1 MGHRA, CDR2 YSYEKL. This CDR3 region has 15 residues. DNA of the CDR3: TGCGCCAGCAGCCTCCGGGACAGGGACAATCAGCCCCAGAATTTT. This gives the protein CASSLRDRDNQPQNF.

V and J are TRBV7-3 and TRBJ2-2, with 9 bases lining up with TRBD1. In germline, CDR1 is SGHTA, CDR2 FQGTGA. The CDR3 covers 13 residues. The V segment lost 6 bases and the J segment 5 bases; nucleotides outside the gene matches: 1. CDR3 DNA sequence: TGTGCCAGCAGGACAGGGGGAACCGGGGAGCTGTTTTTT. As protein: CASRTGGTGELFF. The whole variable domain, filled in from reference TRBV7-3 and TRBJ2-2, reads GAGVSQTPSNKVTEKGKYVELRCDPISGHTALYWYRQSLGQGPEFLIYFQGTGAADDSGLPNDRFFAVRPEGSVSTLKIQRTERGDSAVYLCASRTGGTGELFFGEGSRLTVL.

DNA of the CDR3: TGTGCCATCAGTGTGGGGGGACCCACAGATACGCAGTATTTT. Amino acids: CAISVGGPTDTQYF. The rearrangement uses TRBV10-3 and TRBJ2-3; possibly TRBD2 for D (6 bases). The CDR3 is 14 amino acids. The germline V gene has CDR1 ENHRY and CDR2 SYGVKD. V was shortened by 4 bases and J by 2 bases, with 10 bases between the two germline ends.

The chain employs TRBV6-6 and TRBJ1-3; D is unclear. The ends were cut back, 4 bases at V and 0 bases at J, with 4 bases in the middle. This CDR3 spans 13 amino acids. The germline V gene encodes CDR1 MNHNY and CDR2 SVGAGI (reference sequence). CDR3 sequence (DNA): TGTGCCAGCAGTTTCGGCTCTGGAAACACCATATATTTT. Its translation is CASSFGSGNTIYF.

In this sample, this clone turned up a few times. The chain is built from TRBV9 and TRBJ2-7, with a weak D call TRBD1 (6 bases). The CDR3 loop spans 15 amino acids. The ends were cut back, 0 bases at V and 3 bases at J, with 13 bases in the middle. Germline assignment: CDR1 SGDLS and CDR2 YYNGEE. CDR3 region: CASSVEGGVSYEQYF. CDR3 sequence (DNA): TGTGCCAGCAGCGTAGAAGGGGGAGTAAGCTACGAGCAGTACTTC.

This clone was observed a few times. CDR3 sequence reads: CSVEVWGGDEQFF. For the CDR3, the DNA is TGCAGCGTTGAAGTCTGGGGGGGCGATGAGCAGTTCTTC. The rearrangement links TRBV29-1 to TRBJ2-1, with D possibly being TRBD2 (7 bases). Germline-derived CDR1 and CDR2 are SQVTM and ANQGSEA. V was pared by 1 base and J by 8 bases, with 12 bases between. The CDR3 length is 13 residues.

V usage is TRBV5-1 and J usage is TRBJ2-3; D perhaps matches TRBD2 (6 bases). From germline, CDR1 is SGHRS and CDR2 YFSETQ. The CDR3 runs to 15 residues. V was trimmed by 0 bases and J by 0 bases, leaving 8 bases between them. The CDR3, as DNA: TGCGCCAGCAGCTTGGCGGAGGGAAGCACAGATACGCAGTATTTT. Translated, it gives CASSLAEGSTDTQYF.

V and J are TRBV7-9 and TRBJ2-7; the match to TRBD1 covers 8 bases. Trimming took 2 bases from V and 5 from J; bases not matched to a gene: 5. Germline V gene lookup returns CDR1 SEHNR and CDR2 FQNEAQ (reference sequence). The CDR3 sequence is 14 residues long. CDR3 DNA: TGTGCCAGCAGCTTAACAGGGGGACTCCACGAGCAGTACTTC. Translating it yields CASSLTGGLHEQYF. Full variable domain (outside the CDR3, taken from reference TRBV7-9 and TRBJ2-7): DTGVSQNPRHKITKRGQNVTFRCDPISEHNRLYWYRQTLGQGPEFLTYFQNEAQLEKSRLLSDRFSAERPKGSFSTLEIQRTEQGDSAMYLCASSLTGGLHEQYFGPGTRLTVT.

This clone showed up just a few times. The rearrangement uses TRBV13 and TRBJ2-3; no clear D gene. This CDR3 has 13 amino acids. Per the germline V gene, CDR1 is PRHDT and CDR2 is FYEKMQ (reference sequence). Deletions cut 1 base from V and 11 bases from J, with 13 bases between. The CDR3 region has the DNA TGTGCCAGCAGCTTAGTAGACTCCGTTTGGCAGTATTTT. Protein sequence: CASSLVDSVWQYF.

This clone was found a few times. Other DNA sequences of this sample code for an identical CDR3. V is TRBV9 and J is TRBJ1-5; 9 bases are shared with TRBD1. This CDR3 has 15 amino acids. Germline CDR1 SGDLS, CDR2 YYNGEE. V was pared by 2 bases and J by 1 base, with 1 base of the junction left unmatched. The CDR3 protein is CASSVGQGSNQPQHF. The CDR3 nucleotides read TGTGCCAGCAGCGTCGGACAGGGGAGCAATCAGCCCCAGCATTTT. Drawing the rest from reference TRBV9 and TRBJ1-5, the complete variable domain is DSGVTQTPKHLITATGQRVTLRCSPRSGDLSVYWYQQSLDQGLQFLIQYYNGEERAKGNILERFSAQQFPDLHSELNLSSLELGDSALYFCASSVGQGSNQPQHFGDGTRLSIL.

The chain employs TRBV7-6 and TRBJ1-2; 11 positions agree with TRBD1. CDR1 is SGHVS, CDR2 FNYEAQ, per germline. The trim removed 1 base at V and 8 bases at J, leaving 9 bases unmatched. This CDR3 region has 16 residues. In nucleotides, the CDR3 is TGTGCCAGCAGCTTAGAGGCTGGACAGGGGGCTGGAGGCTACACCTTC. This gives the protein CASSLEAGQGAGGYTF.

The chain carries TRBV7-9 and TRBJ1-5; D is unclear. Per germline, CDR1 SEHNR and CDR2 FQNEAQ (reference sequence). The CDR3 totals 12 residues. The germline V and J ends were trimmed by 5 bases and 4 bases, with 6 bases remaining between them. The CDR3 DNA is TGTGCCAGCAGCAAGGAGAATCAGCCCCAGCATTTT. The encoded protein is CASSKENQPQHF.

This clone was seen more than once but under ten times. The rearrangement joins TRBV27 to TRBJ1-1; 7 nucleotides agree with TRBD1. The CDR3 is 15 residues long. With 0 bases clipped from V and 1 base from J, the junction kept 2 bases outside the gene matches. Germline-derived CDR1 and CDR2 are MNHEY and SMNVEV (reference sequence). CDR3 bases: TGTGCCAGCAGTTTATCGGGACAGACGAACACTGAAGCTTTCTTT. Translated: CASSLSGQTNTEAFF.

This chain connects TRBV19 to TRBJ2-6; the match to TRBD1 covers 9 bases. The germline gives CDR1 LNHDA, CDR2 SQIVND (reference sequence). V lost 5 bases and J lost 1; bases outside the gene matches: 9. The CDR3 covers 18 residues. Here the CDR3 DNA reads TGTGCCAGTAGTGGCCGGGACAGGGTACTTTCTGGGGCCAACGTCCTGACTTTC. This translates into CASSGRDRVLSGANVLTF.

This clone was picked up a small number of times. This chain uses TRBV28 with TRBJ2-1; the D gene is possibly TRBD2 (6 bases). Germline V gene lookup returns CDR1 MDHEN and CDR2 SYDVKM. Trimming cost V 4 bases and J 0 bases, with 16 bases left between them. The length of the CDR3 is 17 residues. The chain's CDR3 is CASSSPLEGYSYNEQFF. As DNA, the CDR3 is TGTGCCAGCAGTTCCCCCTTGGAGGGATACTCCTACAATGAGCAGTTCTTC.

The chain uses TRBV7-8 and TRBJ2-1, with TRBD1 matching 10 bases. In germline, CDR1 is SGHVS, CDR2 FQNEAQ. The CDR3 covers 17 residues. With V trimmed by 5 bases and J by 2 bases, 9 bases remained unmatched. As DNA, the CDR3 is TGTGCCAGCAGCCACCATAGACAGGGGGCGGCCTACAATGAGCAGTTCTTC. Amino acid sequence: CASSHHRQGAAYNEQFF.

The chain is built from TRBV7-9 and TRBJ2-1; D might be TRBD2 (7 bases). V dropped 4 bases and J dropped 9 bases, with 25 bases sitting between them. CDR3 size: 17 residues. Germline CDR1 and CDR2: SEHNR and FQNEAQ (reference sequence). Here the CDR3 DNA reads TGTGCCAGCAGCTCCAGGGTCGGGGGGCCCGGTGGGGGTGAGCAGTTCTTC. It is translated as CASSSRVGGPGGGEQFF.

The chain uses TRBV7-6 and TRBJ1-5; perhaps TRBD1 as D (5 bases). CDR1 is SGHVS, CDR2 FNYEAQ, per germline. Trimming pared 4 bases from V and 5 bases from J, leaving 15 bases between. The CDR3 has 15 amino acids. DNA for the CDR3: TGTGCCAGCAGCTCACAGCAGGGAGGGGATCAGCCCCAGCATTTT. Residues: CASSSQQGGDQPQHF.

This clone was counted between two and nine times. The chain combines TRBV19 with TRBJ1-1; TRBD1 might be the D (6 bases). Germline CDR1 is LNHDA and CDR2 is SQIVND (reference sequence). V gave up 3 bases and J gave up 2 bases, with 10 bases separating them. This CDR3 is 14 amino acids long. Written as DNA, the CDR3 is TGTGCCAGTAGTATCCAACAGGGCAACACTGAAGCTTTCTTT. Translation: CASSIQQGNTEAFF.

The table lists this clone with a few counts. This rearrangement joins TRBV27 to TRBJ1-5, with D tentatively TRBD1 (6 bases). The CDR3 spans 14 residues. Germline loops: CDR1 MNHEY, CDR2 SMNVEV (reference sequence). Trimming cost V 6 bases and J 7 bases, with 16 bases left between them. CDR3 coding DNA: TGTGCCAGCAGCCAATCAAAGGGGACACAGCCCCAGCATTTT. The encoded protein is CASSQSKGTQPQHF.

This clone was observed a few times. The rearrangement joins TRBV4-2 to TRBJ1-5; 8 bases fit TRBD1. The CDR3 loop spans 16 amino acids. From germline, CDR1 is LGHNA and CDR2 YNFKEQ. With 4 bases clipped from V and 7 bases from J, the junction kept 12 bases outside the gene matches. CDR3 loop: CASSRGEQGAGQPQHF. The CDR3 DNA is TGTGCCAGCAGCCGAGGGGAGCAGGGGGCAGGGCAGCCCCAGCATTTT.